This T cell receptor (beta chain) was observed in a study of OX40 agonist ivuxolimab in advanced cancers. Looking at the study overall: Of the participants, around 43% had some prior anti-PD-1, anti-PD-L1 or anti-CTLA-4 therapy, which was allowed.

Sequencing used immunoSEQ multiplex PCR; TCRdb keeps in-frame clones, though not all of them. The table records 57,000 or so clones, about 88% of them present only once. On this clone itself: The antigen is not known.

This CDR3 region has 14 residues. The V gene end was trimmed by 5 bases and the J gene end by 2 bases; junction bases not matched to a gene: 2. Germline V lookup: CDR1 WSHSY, CDR2 SAAADI. Study-level points and caveats: Several nonresponders also turned out to have low normalized T-cell clonal expansion.

The chain combines TRBV10-2 with TRBJ2-3; 9 bases match TRBD1. The source material was CD4+ or CD8+ T cells sorted from blood, sampled in a trial of the OX40 agonist ivuxolimab. The receptor's source is an adult with an advanced solid tumor such as melanoma, head and neck, liver or kidney cancer. Written as DNA, the CDR3 is TGCGCCAGCAGTCAACAGGGGGCCACAGATACGCAGTATTTT. Translation: CASSQQGATDTQYF.